Listed below are T cell receptor beta chains from one sample, sequenced in a study of neurological immune-mediated disorders. Via MiXCR, TCRdb re-called the 5' RACE reads, giving one row per CDR3 protein. The sample consists of about 21,000 distinct CDR3 sequences, around 6% of them appearing once. The sample consisted of CD8+ T cells from blood. The receptor set was obtained from a man aged 18-30 years in good health. CDR3s include the opening cysteine and the closing phenylalanine or tryptophan. The D gene is left open where the match is weak. Only part of the rows carry a size: once, few, many, or a class if the clone is expanded.

clone_size,j_call,d_call,v_call,cdr3_aa,cdr3_nt
many,TRBJ1-3,-,TRBV5-6,CASSFPDGNTIYF,TGTGCCAGCAGCTTCCCAGATGGAAACACCATATATTTT
many,TRBJ1-1,-,TRBV4-3,CASSAAGRGTEAFF,TGCGCCAGCAGCGCCGCAGGGCGCGGGACTGAAGCTTTCTTT
many,TRBJ2-2,-,TRBV14,CASSQYLHTGELFF,TGTGCCAGCAGCCAATATCTTCACACCGGGGAGCTGTTTTTT
many,TRBJ2-5,TRBD1,TRBV5-1,CASSPRPGGASVETQYF,TGCGCCAGCAGCCCGAGACCAGGGGGCGCGTCGGTGGAGACCCAGTACTTC
many,TRBJ1-2,-,TRBV18,CASSLRQIYGYTF,TGTGCCAGCTCTCTCAGACAGATCTATGGCTACACCTTC
many,TRBJ2-7,TRBD1,TRBV6-5,CASSAGTGPYEQYF,TGTGCCAGCAGTGCCGGGACAGGACCTTACGAGCAGTACTTC
once,TRBJ2-7,TRBD1,TRBV7-9,CASSLAPRQGGEWYF,TGTGCCAGCAGCTTAGCCCCTAGACAGGGCGGTGAGTGGTACTTC
many,TRBJ2-3,-,TRBV5-1,CASSLVWDSTDTQYF,TGCGCCAGCAGCTTGGTATGGGACAGCACAGATACGCAGTATTTT
many,TRBJ2-7,-,TRBV6-6,CASSYRDQKRYEQYF,TGTGCCAGCAGTTACCGTGACCAGAAAAGATACGAGCAGTACTTC
many,TRBJ2-3,-,TRBV5-6,CASSPELGQGTDTQYF,TGTGCCAGCAGCCCAGAATTGGGGCAGGGGACAGATACGCAGTATTTT
-,TRBJ1-2,-,TRBV7-9,CASGEGETEGFYGYTF,TGTGCCAGCGGCGAAGGGGAAACAGAGGGATTCTATGGCTACACCTTC
many,TRBJ1-2,-,TRBV20-1,CSALVRQTNYGYTF,TGCAGTGCTCTGGTTCGGCAGACTAACTATGGCTACACCTTC
many,TRBJ2-1,-,TRBV3-1,CASSLLLGAFNEQFF,TGTGCCAGCAGCCTCCTGTTGGGGGCTTTCAATGAGCAGTTCTTC
many,TRBJ2-7,-,TRBV4-1,CASSQAPTDRYEQYF,TGCGCCAGCAGCCAAGCGCCCACGGACCGCTACGAGCAGTACTTC
many,TRBJ1-4,-,TRBV5-1,CASSLNEMDEKLFF,TGCGCCAGCAGCTTGAACGAGATGGACGAAAAACTGTTTTTT
-,TRBJ1-1,-,TRBV6-5,CASSYSPRAYQAEAFF,TGTGCCAGCAGTTACTCCCCGCGGGCATATCAGGCTGAAGCTTTCTTT
many,TRBJ1-4,-,TRBV6-4,CASSDSGGPGEKLFF,TGTGCCAGCAGTGACTCGGGCGGCCCAGGCGAAAAACTGTTTTTT
many,TRBJ2-2,TRBD1,TRBV4-2,CASSQWTGNTGELFF,TGTGCCAGCAGCCAATGGACAGGGAACACCGGGGAGCTGTTTTTT
few,TRBJ2-1,-,TRBV20-1,CSAYRIPYNEQFF,TGCAGTGCTTACAGGATCCCCTACAATGAGCAGTTCTTC
many,TRBJ2-1,TRBD2,TRBV6-4,CASSEDGGNYNEQFF,TGTGCCAGCAGTGAAGACGGGGGGAACTACAATGAGCAGTTCTTC
many,TRBJ2-5,TRBD2,TRBV11-2,CASRKPGLAGGRETQYF,TGTGCCAGCAGGAAGCCGGGACTAGCGGGGGGGCGTGAGACCCAGTACTTC
-,TRBJ2-3,TRBD2,TRBV6-2/TRBV6-3,CASSYHYGGTTDTQYF,TGTGCCAGCAGTTACCACTACGGGGGGACCACAGATACGCAGTATTTT
many,TRBJ2-1,-,TRBV29-1,CSVASLTSYNEQFF,TGCAGCGTAGCTAGCCTCACCTCCTACAATGAGCAGTTCTTC
-,TRBJ2-1,-,TRBV19,CASSINANEQFF,TGTGCCAGTAGTATAAACGCCAATGAGCAGTTCTTC